The 32 T cell receptor beta chains below come from one sample, sequenced in a study of shared clonotypes between healthy human individuals. The method was immunoSEQ multiplex PCR; TCRdb's version includes in-frame clones alone and lacks a portion of them. The repertoire has some 900,000 clones, about 80% of them found once; the top ten carry about 1.5%. Sequenced material: memory CD4+ T cells sorted from blood. Subset here: CD45RA-negative fraction. Receptors originate from a man younger than 35 in good health.

J is TRBJ1-6 and V is TRBV2, with D hard to call. Trimming took off 5 bases at V and 6 bases at J, with 8 bases between the two ends. In germline, CDR1 is SNHLY, CDR2 FYNNEI. The CDR3 has 13 residues. The CDR3 DNA is TGTGCCAGCAGTTCAGAGATTAATTCACCCCTCCACTTT. As protein: CASSSEINSPLHF.

CDR3: CASPRQRNTIYF. In DNA, the CDR3 is TGTGCCAGCCCGCGCCAGCGAAACACCATATATTTT. V gene TRBV27 combines with J gene TRBJ1-3, with D hard to call. V lost 8 bases, J lost 5 bases, and 10 bases lay in between. Germline V gene data show CDR1 as MNHEY and CDR2 as SMNVEV (reference sequence). The CDR3 has 12 residues.

The rearrangement uses TRBV27 and TRBJ2-3; 9 bases fit TRBD2. Trimming cost V 0 bases and J 1 base; bases outside gene matches: 2. This CDR3 has 16 residues. Germline CDR1 reads MNHEY; CDR2 reads SMNVEV (reference sequence). The CDR3 loop reads CASSLSGGRGTDTQYF. The CDR3 coding sequence is TGTGCCAGCAGTTTATCGGGCGGGAGGGGCACAGATACGCAGTATTTT.

This clone came up once. Other nucleotide sequences from this sample produce the same CDR3. The chain recombines TRBV10-3 with TRBJ2-7; weak D call: TRBD2 (6 bases). There are 15 residues in the CDR3. Germline V gene data show CDR1 as ENHRY and CDR2 as SYGVKD. The ends were cut back, 0 bases at V and 3 bases at J, with 12 bases in the middle. CDR3 region: CAISESGGASYEQYF. CDR3 bases: TGTGCCATCAGTGAGTCAGGAGGGGCAAGCTACGAGCAGTACTTC.

This clone was detected only once. The DNA for the CDR3 is TGTGCCAGCAGCTACGGACAGGGGGGAAACTATGGCTACACCTTC. It translates to CASSYGQGGNYGYTF. The rearrangement joins TRBV7-9 to TRBJ1-2, with 10 bases that match TRBD1. Trimming removed 4 bases from V and 2 bases from J; junction bases left unmatched: 4. Germline CDR1 and CDR2: SEHNR and FQNEAQ (reference sequence). The CDR3 runs 15 residues.

The chain carries TRBV6-1 and TRBJ2-2, with D perhaps matching TRBD2 (6 bases). V shed 6 bases and J shed 0 bases, with 11 bases lying between them. This CDR3 is built from 15 residues. Germline CDR1 is MNHNS and CDR2 is SASEGT. CDR3 loop: CASRNGRSNTGELFF. CDR3 in DNA: TGTGCCAGCAGAAACGGGAGATCGAACACCGGGGAGCTGTTTTTT.

The chain couples TRBV7-6 to TRBJ2-5; maybe TRBD1 (5 bases). V lost 3 bases to trimming and J lost 2 bases, with 16 bases between them. Germline V CDR1 and CDR2: SGHVS, FNYEAQ. The CDR3 runs to 16 residues. As DNA, the CDR3 is TGTGCCAGCAGCTTGAGTCCGTTAACAGGTCAAGAGACCCAGTACTTC. Translated, it gives CASSLSPLTGQETQYF.

This clone was seen a single time. The rearrangement links TRBV6-5 to TRBJ1-2, with 8 positions matching TRBD1. Trimming took 6 bases from V and 8 from J; bases not matched to a gene: 11. The CDR3 has 14 amino acids. From germline, CDR1 is MNHEY and CDR2 SVGAGI. CDR3 residues: CASSSPRTGLGYTF. The CDR3 bases are TGTGCCAGCAGCTCCCCCCGGACAGGGTTAGGCTACACCTTC.

The chain couples TRBV11-2 to TRBJ1-3, with TRBD1 as a possible D gene (6 bases). The germline V and J ends were trimmed by 5 bases and 0 bases, with 14 bases remaining between them. The CDR3 sequence is 16 residues long. Germline V gene lookup returns CDR1 SGHAT and CDR2 FQNNGV. The CDR3 reads CASSLDRPSSGNTIYF. Here the CDR3 DNA reads TGTGCCAGCAGCCTCGACAGGCCGAGCTCTGGAAACACCATATATTTT.

The gene calls are TRBV5-1 and TRBJ2-3, with 7 nucleotides matching TRBD1. V shed 4 bases and J 4 bases; nucleotides not matched to a gene: 6. Germline CDR1 is SGHRS and CDR2 is YFSETQ. This CDR3 has 14 amino acids. The CDR3 reads CASSRDSGSDTQYF. The CDR3 DNA reads as TGCGCCAGCAGCCGGGACAGCGGCTCAGATACGCAGTATTTT.

The rearrangement uses TRBV12-5 and TRBJ2-7; no clear D. This CDR3 has 11 amino acids. Trimming took off 6 bases at V and 6 bases at J, with 9 bases between the two ends. Germline values: CDR1 LGHNT, CDR2 FRNRAP. CDR3 nucleotide sequence: TGTGCTAGTGGAGAGTTTAGCGAGCAGTACTTC. Amino acids: CASGEFSEQYF.

This chain joins TRBV7-2 and TRBJ1-2; weak D call: TRBD1 (5 bases). Trimming took off 3 bases at V and 3 bases at J, with 14 bases between the two ends. There are 15 residues in the CDR3. From germline, CDR1 is SGHTA and CDR2 FQGNSA. The CDR3 region has the DNA TGTGCCAGCAGCTTGGGGGGAGGTTGGGACTATGGCTACACCTTC. Translation gives CASSLGGGWDYGYTF.

V usage is TRBV30 and J usage is TRBJ2-1, with TRBD1 matching 7 bases. After removal of 2 bases from V and 6 bases from J, the junction contained 4 bases not matched to a gene. CDR3 length: 13 amino acids. Germline CDR1 and CDR2: GTSNPN and SVGIG (reference sequence). CDR3 sequence (DNA): TGTGCCTGGAGTCACGCAGGGGGCAATGAGCAGTTCTTC. It specifies CAWSHAGGNEQFF.

The sample holds a few counts of this clone. The V and J genes are TRBV28 and TRBJ1-5, with D perhaps matching TRBD1 (6 bases). Germline values: CDR1 MDHEN, CDR2 SYDVKM. The CDR3 spans 16 residues. Trimming stripped 5 bases from V and 2 bases from J, with 16 bases between. CDR3 loop: CASSPYRDAGNQPQHF. DNA of the CDR3: TGTGCCAGCAGTCCGTACAGGGATGCGGGCAATCAGCCCCAGCATTTT.

CDR3 in DNA: TGTGCCAGCTCCGGACAGCTGTATCAGCCCCAGCATTTT. Its protein is CASSGQLYQPQHF. The chain carries TRBV6-1 and TRBJ1-5; tentative D call: TRBD1 (6 bases). V lost 8 bases, J lost 5 bases, and 13 bases lay in between. Per germline, CDR1 MNHNS and CDR2 SASEGT. CDR3 length equals 13 residues.

The rearrangement uses TRBV7-9 and TRBJ1-1, with 7 nucleotides matching TRBD1. The CDR3 is 18 amino acids. The germline V gene has CDR1 SEHNR and CDR2 FQNEAQ (reference sequence). Trimming at V came to 4 bases and at J to 1 base, leaving 15 bases not matched to a gene. In DNA form, the CDR3 reads TGTGCCAGCAGCTACCTAAGGAGGCGGCAGGGGGGGAACACTGAAGCTTTCTTT. Its protein product is CASSYLRRRQGGNTEAFF. Full variable domain (missing parts from reference TRBV7-9 and TRBJ1-1): DTGVSQNPRHKITKRGQNVTFRCDPISEHNRLYWYRQTLGQGPEFLTYFQNEAQLEKSRLLSDRFSAERPKGSFSTLEIQRTEQGDSAMYLCASSYLRRRQGGNTEAFFGQGTRLTVV.

This clone was seen a handful of times. The chain employs TRBV5-1 and TRBJ2-5; 8 bases align to TRBD2. V was pared by 0 bases and J by 4 bases, with 14 bases of the junction left unmatched. The CDR3 totals 18 residues. CDR1 and CDR2 (germline): SGHRS, YFSETQ. The CDR3 here is CASSLASSGGFYRETQYF. The CDR3, as DNA: TGCGCCAGCAGCTTGGCCTCAAGCGGGGGTTTCTACCGAGAGACCCAGTACTTC.

The rearrangement joins TRBV5-6 to TRBJ2-7; D not certain. The germline V gene has CDR1 SGHDT and CDR2 YYEEEE. The V gene lost 6 bases and the J gene lost 7 bases, with 17 bases spanning the gap. This CDR3 region has 13 residues. In DNA form, the CDR3 reads TGTGCCAGCACCTCGCGCCAGTCTAAAGAGCAGTACTTC. It yields the protein CASTSRQSKEQYF.

The chain is built from TRBV9 and TRBJ2-5; no definite D call. Germline V gene lookup returns CDR1 SGDLS and CDR2 YYNGEE. V was pared by 2 bases and J by 5 bases, with 19 bases between. There are 16 residues in the CDR3. The CDR3 DNA reads TGTGCCAGCAGCGTCGGAAATGGGCTCCGAGGTGAGACCCAGTACTTC. Its protein product is CASSVGNGLRGETQYF. The full variable domain, its missing parts supplied by reference TRBV9 and TRBJ2-5, is DSGVTQTPKHLITATGQRVTLRCSPRSGDLSVYWYQQSLDQGLQFLIQYYNGEERAKGNILERFSAQQFPDLHSELNLSSLELGDSALYFCASSVGNGLRGETQYFGPGTRLLVL.

This chain links TRBV6-5 with TRBJ2-6; no definite D call. This CDR3 is built from 14 residues. Looked up from germline, CDR1 is MNHEY and CDR2 is SVGAGI. Deletions cut 6 bases from V and 2 bases from J, with 8 bases between. The chain's CDR3 is CASRTAAGANVLTF. The CDR3 coding sequence is TGTGCCAGCAGGACTGCCGCTGGGGCCAACGTCCTGACTTTC.

The chain has TRBV19 and TRBJ2-4; TRBD2 agrees at 10 bases. V lost 5 bases to trimming and J lost 0 bases; unmatched junction nucleotides: 4. Germline V CDR1 and CDR2: LNHDA, SQIVND (reference sequence). The CDR3 loop spans 16 amino acids. CDR3 coding DNA: TGTGCCAGTAGTTCTTGGACTAGCGGAGCCAAAAACATTCAGTACTTC. Translating it yields CASSSWTSGAKNIQYF.

The V gene is TRBV10-3, the J gene TRBJ1-2; D gene uncertain. Trimming shortened V by 2 bases and J by 3 bases, and 10 bases separated the two germline ends. Looked up from germline, CDR1 is ENHRY and CDR2 is SYGVKD. The CDR3 has 14 residues. The CDR3 is CAISEADFYYGYTF. In nucleotides, the CDR3 is TGTGCCATCAGTGAGGCGGATTTTTACTATGGCTACACCTTC.

This clone was recorded once. The chain combines TRBV6-6 with TRBJ2-5; 9 positions match TRBD2. Germline values: CDR1 MNHNY, CDR2 SVGAGI (reference sequence). There are 16 residues in the CDR3. The ends lost 2 bases at V and 5 bases at J; junction bases unmatched: 9. CDR3 region: CASSYPGREGPETQYF. In nucleotides, the CDR3 is TGTGCCAGCAGTTACCCTGGGCGGGAGGGACCGGAGACCCAGTACTTC.

The J gene is TRBJ2-7, the V gene TRBV6-5, with 8 bases fitting TRBD1. The CDR3 runs to 11 residues. Germline CDR1 reads MNHEY; CDR2 reads SVGAGI. The junction had 3 bases not matched to a gene; V was cut back by 10 bases and J by 4 bases. In DNA, the CDR3 is TGTGCCACCAGGGGGCTTTACGAGCAGTACTTC. This encodes CATRGLYEQYF.

The rearrangement links TRBV2 to TRBJ2-7; TRBD1 aligns across 7 bases. The V and J ends lost 6 bases and 0 bases, in that order; junction bases with no gene match: 17. Germline V lookup: CDR1 SNHLY, CDR2 FYNNEI. There are 18 residues in the CDR3. Here the CDR3 reads CASRVTPTTGTVSYEQYF. For the CDR3, the DNA is TGTGCCAGCAGAGTGACTCCTACGACCGGGACAGTCTCCTACGAGCAGTACTTC.

This clone was recorded a few times. The V gene is TRBV2, the J gene TRBJ1-2; TRBD1 matches at 10 bases. The CDR3 spans 12 residues. The J segment lost 10 bases and the V segment lost 8 bases, leaving 7 bases of the junction unmatched. Per the germline V gene, CDR1 is SNHLY and CDR2 is FYNNEI. The CDR3 here is CASGRDRGPYTF. The CDR3, as DNA: TGTGCCAGCGGCCGGGACAGGGGTCCCTACACCTTC.

The chain employs TRBV7-2 and TRBJ1-3; possible D gene TRBD1, 5 bases. This CDR3 spans 14 amino acids. Germline V gene lookup returns CDR1 SGHTA and CDR2 FQGNSA. V lost 3 bases and J 4 bases, leaving 10 bases between the germline ends. The CDR3 DNA reads as TGTGCCAGCAGCTTGGGGACGCTAGGAAACACCATATATTTT. It specifies CASSLGTLGNTIYF.

This chain connects TRBV11-2 to TRBJ2-5; 10 bases match TRBD2. The CDR3 has 14 residues. Germline CDR1 SGHAT, CDR2 FQNNGV. V lost 7 bases and J lost 5; bases outside the gene matches: 7. CDR3 residues: CASTHTLAGETQYF. CDR3 DNA: TGTGCCAGCACCCATACACTAGCGGGGGAGACCCAGTACTTC.

In regard to this clone: Other DNA sequences in the sample encode the same CDR3. The J gene is TRBJ2-5, the V gene TRBV11-2, with D unclear. Per germline, CDR1 SGHAT and CDR2 FQNNGV. Trimming took off 1 base at V and 0 bases at J, with 3 bases between the two ends. The CDR3 length is 13 residues. The CDR3, as DNA: TGTGCCAGCAGCTTAGGGGACCAAGAGACCCAGTACTTC. Translation gives CASSLGDQETQYF.

On this clone: Other DNA sequences in the sample encode the same CDR3. The gene calls are TRBV15 and TRBJ1-3; 7 nucleotides align to TRBD1. The CDR3 sequence is 16 residues long. Looked up from germline, CDR1 is LNHNV and CDR2 is YYDKDF (reference sequence). The junction had 2 bases not matched to a gene; V was cut back by 0 bases and J by 0 bases. The CDR3 coding sequence is TGTGCCACCAGCAGAGATGGGACAGTCTCTGGAAACACCATATATTTT. Protein sequence: CATSRDGTVSGNTIYF. The entire variable domain, with the rest obtained from reference TRBV15 and TRBJ1-3, is as follows: DAMVIQNPRYQVTQFGKPVTLSCSQTLNHNVMYWYQQKSSQAPKLLFHYYDKDFNNEADTPDNFQSRRPNTSFCFLDIRSPGLGDTAMYLCATSRDGTVSGNTIYFGEGSWLTVV.

The CDR3 sequence: CAIGLQTTEAFF. CDR3 bases: TGTGCCATCGGATTACAAACCACTGAAGCTTTCTTT. The chain carries TRBV10-3 and TRBJ1-1, with D hard to call. Per germline, CDR1 ENHRY and CDR2 SYGVKD. V lost 8 bases, J lost 4 bases, and 11 bases lay in between. The CDR3 length is 12 residues.

The genes are TRBV7-3 and TRBJ1-1, with a tentative D call TRBD1 (5 bases). The CDR3 spans 14 residues. CDR1 and CDR2 from the germline V gene are SGHTA and FQGTGA. The V and J ends lost 5 bases and 5 bases respectively, with 15 bases between them. The CDR3 coding sequence is TGTGCCAGCAGCCCGTCGACGGGGGTGACTGAAGCTTTCTTT. It is translated as CASSPSTGVTEAFF.